The sequence of this T cell receptor (beta chain) was determined in a study of PD-1 blockade in mismatch repair-deficient tumors. The CDR3 contains 13 residues. The germline V gene has CDR1 SQVTM and CDR2 ANQGSEA. Germline trimming cut 7 bases from V and 6 bases from J; bases unmatched to any gene: 9. A remark on this clone: Its cognate antigen is unknown.

Measured with immunoSEQ multiplex PCR; TCRdb has only the in-frame clones, and not every one. The sample consists of over 13,000 clones, approximately 84% of them appearing once. Time point specified: identical roughly 11-day culture without peptide (control). Mismatch repair deficiency was confirmed in all patients, by PCR or immunohistochemistry. Each of seven ELISpot-reactive candidate peptides was used for approximately 10-day stimulation. A no-peptide control culture served as baseline for clone fold changes. The clonotype originates from an adult with mismatch repair-deficient cancer. This chain connects TRBV29-1 to TRBJ1-2; 9 nucleotides line up with TRBD1. Here the sequenced sample was cells cultured in vitro, taken from a patient treated with pembrolizumab. Here the CDR3 DNA reads TGCAGCGCTGGGGGGACAGGGAGAAATGGCTACACCTTC. Amino acid sequence: CSAGGTGRNGYTF.